This TCR beta chain was sequenced in a study of T-cell reconstitution after alpha-beta-depleted transplantation in children. CDR3 length: 13 amino acids. CDR1 is SGHRS, CDR2 YFSETQ, per germline. The V and J ends lost 0 bases and 4 bases respectively, with 6 bases between them. Preparation of the TCRbeta library involved a method that used unique molecular identifiers. TCRdb itself ran the PCR reads through MiXCR, one entry per CDR3 protein. Of approximately 210,000 distinct CDR3 sequences listed, approximately 15% are singletons. This clonotype was found many times. This TCR was sampled from a human donor who donated a stem cell graft to a child with acute lymphoblastic leukemia. The rearrangement links TRBV5-1 to TRBJ2-3, with unresolved D. The source material was PBMCs from the stem cell graft donor, sampled from the stem cell graft. The CDR3 loop reads CASSLAGPDTQYF. CDR3 nucleotides: TGCGCCAGCAGCTTGGCTGGCCCAGATACGCAGTATTTT.